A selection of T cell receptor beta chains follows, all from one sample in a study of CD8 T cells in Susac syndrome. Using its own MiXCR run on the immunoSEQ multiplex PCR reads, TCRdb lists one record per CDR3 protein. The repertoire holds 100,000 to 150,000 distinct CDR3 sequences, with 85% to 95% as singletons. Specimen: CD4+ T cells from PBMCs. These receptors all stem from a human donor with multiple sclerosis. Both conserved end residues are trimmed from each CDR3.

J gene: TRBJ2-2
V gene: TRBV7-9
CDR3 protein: ASSARQGNTGELF

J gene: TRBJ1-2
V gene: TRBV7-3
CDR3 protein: ASSTSQGDGYT

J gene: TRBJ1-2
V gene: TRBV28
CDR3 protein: ASSSSNKNGYT

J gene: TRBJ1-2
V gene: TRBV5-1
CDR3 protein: ASSLETDSLYGYT

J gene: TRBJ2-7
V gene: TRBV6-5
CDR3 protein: ASSYDWGPPYEQY

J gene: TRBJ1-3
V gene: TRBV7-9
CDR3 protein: ASSEGDARNTIY

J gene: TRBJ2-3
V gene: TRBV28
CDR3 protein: ASSFLNPSQDTQY

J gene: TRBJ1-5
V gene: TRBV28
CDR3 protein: ASSWGKDQPQH

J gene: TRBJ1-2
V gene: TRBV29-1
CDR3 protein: SVDLLGQGSYGYT

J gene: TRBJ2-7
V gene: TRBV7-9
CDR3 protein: ATAPRGATPLNYEQY

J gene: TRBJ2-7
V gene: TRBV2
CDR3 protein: ASSEGRARTGEQY